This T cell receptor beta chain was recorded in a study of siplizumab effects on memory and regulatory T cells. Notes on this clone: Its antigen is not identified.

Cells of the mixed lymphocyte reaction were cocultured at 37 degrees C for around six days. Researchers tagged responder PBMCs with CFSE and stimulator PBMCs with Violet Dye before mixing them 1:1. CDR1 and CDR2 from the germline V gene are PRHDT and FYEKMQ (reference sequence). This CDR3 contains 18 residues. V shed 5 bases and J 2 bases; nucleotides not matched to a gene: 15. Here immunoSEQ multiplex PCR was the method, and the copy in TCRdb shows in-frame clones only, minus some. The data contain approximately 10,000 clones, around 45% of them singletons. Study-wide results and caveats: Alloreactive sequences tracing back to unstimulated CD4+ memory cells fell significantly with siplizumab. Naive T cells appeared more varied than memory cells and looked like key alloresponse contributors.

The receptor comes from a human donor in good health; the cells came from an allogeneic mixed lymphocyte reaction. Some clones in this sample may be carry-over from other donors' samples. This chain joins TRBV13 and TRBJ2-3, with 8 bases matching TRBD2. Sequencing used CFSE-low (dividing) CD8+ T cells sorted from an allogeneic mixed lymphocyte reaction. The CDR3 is CASSPPRASGPDTDTQYF. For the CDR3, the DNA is TGTGCCAGCAGCCCCCCCCGGGCTAGCGGGCCCGACACAGATACGCAGTATTTT.